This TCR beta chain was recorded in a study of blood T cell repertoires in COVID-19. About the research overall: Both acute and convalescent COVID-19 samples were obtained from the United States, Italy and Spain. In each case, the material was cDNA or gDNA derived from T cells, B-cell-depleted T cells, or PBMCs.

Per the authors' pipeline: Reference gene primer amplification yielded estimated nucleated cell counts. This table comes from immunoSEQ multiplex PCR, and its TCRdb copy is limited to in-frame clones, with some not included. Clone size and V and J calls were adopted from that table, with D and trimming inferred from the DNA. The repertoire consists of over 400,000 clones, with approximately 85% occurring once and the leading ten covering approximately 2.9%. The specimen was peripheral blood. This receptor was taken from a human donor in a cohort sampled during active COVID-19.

The CDR3 sequence: CASSQRTSGYEQYF. The CDR3 DNA sequence: TGTGCCAGCAGCCAGAGGACTAGCGGCTACGAGCAGTACTTC. The V call is TRBV4-2, the J call TRBJ2-7; 10 bases fit TRBD2. The V segment lost 3 bases and the J segment 3 bases; nucleotides outside the gene matches: 2. The germline V gene encodes CDR1 LGHNA and CDR2 YNFKEQ. The CDR3 length is 14 residues.